Listed below are T cell receptor beta chains from one sample, sequenced in a study of T cell responses to AZD1222 COVID-19 vaccine. Data came from immunoSEQ multiplex PCR; TCRdb stores just in-frame clones and leaves some out. The sample holds around 130,000 clones, 86% seen once. The material sequenced was peripheral blood, taken 28 days after the second AZD1222 dose. Receptors were obtained from an adult who received the AZD1222 COVID-19 vaccine. Both conserved end residues are part of each CDR3. A D gene is named only where the DNA matches it firmly. The listing skips clone size in some rows; elsewhere it reads once, few, many or a size class.

TRBJ1-5,TRBV3-1/TRBV3-2,.,.,CASSQDGYSGIQPQHF,TGTGCCAGCAGCCAAGATGGGTACTCGGGGATTCAGCCCCAGCATTTT
TRBJ1-1,TRBV7-9,.,.,CASSQGQNTEAFF,TGTGCCAGCAGCCAGGGACAGAACACTGAAGCTTTCTTT
TRBJ2-5,TRBV7-9,.,TRBD2,CASSSGLVFGTQYF,TGTGCCAGCAGCTCAGGACTAGTTTTCGGGACCCAGTACTTC
TRBJ1-4,TRBV7-2,.,.,CASSLWGTGEKLFF,TGTGCCAGCAGCTTGTGGGGGACCGGGGAAAAACTGTTTTTT
TRBJ2-7,TRBV18,.,TRBD1,CASSPAGTGSLYEQYF,TGTGCCAGCTCACCAGCCGGGACAGGATCGCTCTACGAGCAGTACTTC
TRBJ2-2,TRBV11-3,.,TRBD1,CASSVGTGYTGELFF,TGTGCCAGCAGCGTCGGGACAGGTTACACCGGGGAGCTGTTTTTT
TRBJ1-5,TRBV7-6,.,.,CASSRTVGQPQHF,TGTGCCAGCTCCCGGACAGTTGGTCAGCCCCAGCATTTT
TRBJ1-4,TRBV11-2,.,TRBD1,CASSSKGQTNEKLFF,TGTGCCAGCAGCTCAAAGGGACAGACTAATGAAAAACTGTTTTTT
TRBJ2-2,TRBV6-6,.,.,CASSYNTGELFF,TGTGCCAGCAGTTATAACACCGGGGAGCTGTTTTTT
TRBJ2-6,TRBV5-1,.,TRBD1,CASQPDPGQMYSGANVLTF,TGCGCCAGCCAACCGGACCCGGGACAGATGTACTCTGGGGCCAACGTCCTGACTTTC
TRBJ1-1,TRBV3-1/TRBV3-2,.,.,CASSQDLGAFVMNTEAFF,TGTGCCAGCAGCCAAGATTTGGGGGCATTCGTCATGAACACTGAAGCTTTCTTT
TRBJ2-7,TRBV11-3,.,TRBD2,CASSRGGYGEQYF,TGTGCCAGCAGCCGGGGGGGGTATGGCGAGCAGTACTTC
TRBJ1-5,TRBV6-5,.,TRBD1,CASRQTGETQPQHF,TGTGCCAGCAGACAAACAGGGGAAACTCAGCCCCAGCATTTT
TRBJ2-1,TRBV5-4,.,.,CASSLSSEQFF,TGTGCCAGCAGCTTGTCATCTGAGCAGTTCTTC
TRBJ1-4,TRBV19,few,.,CASSIDFPTAATNEKLFF,TGTGCCAGTAGTATAGACTTCCCGACAGCTGCAACTAATGAAAAACTGTTTTTT
TRBJ2-2,TRBV30,.,TRBD1,CAWSVLDRGRTGELFF,TGTGCCTGGAGTGTACTAGACAGGGGTAGAACCGGGGAGCTGTTTTTT
TRBJ2-7,TRBV5-6,.,TRBD1,CASSTGTGWAEQYF,TGTGCCAGCAGTACAGGGACAGGGTGGGCCGAGCAGTACTTC
TRBJ2-3,TRBV5-5,.,.,CASSFGVAPDTQYF,TGTGCCAGCAGCTTCGGGGTCGCCCCAGATACGCAGTATTTT
TRBJ2-2,TRBV5-1,.,TRBD2,CASSIGGAPPGELFF,TGCGCCAGCAGCATCGGGGGGGCCCCACCCGGGGAGCTGTTTTTT
TRBJ2-7,TRBV18,.,.,CASSPQVGTSSYEQYF,TGTGCCAGCTCACCCCAGGTGGGGACAAGCTCCTACGAGCAGTACTTC
TRBJ1-5,TRBV20-1,few,TRBD1,CSASQGQESQPQHF,TGCAGTGCTAGTCAGGGACAGGAAAGTCAGCCCCAGCATTTT
TRBJ1-1,TRBV6-1,.,.,CASSRDTLGNTEAFF,TGTGCCAGCAGTCGGGACACCCTAGGGAACACTGAAGCTTTCTTT
TRBJ1-6,TRBV2,.,.,CASSRTVSSYNSPLHF,TGTGCCAGCAGTCGGACCGTCAGCTCCTATAATTCACCCCTCCACTTT
TRBJ2-3,TRBV27,.,.,CASSNPSFYGFTDTQYF,TGTGCCAGCAGTAACCCATCCTTTTACGGCTTCACAGATACGCAGTATTTT
TRBJ1-5,TRBV21-1,.,.,CASRDRINQPQHF,TGTGCCAGCAGAGACAGGATAAATCAGCCCCAGCATTTT
TRBJ2-3,TRBV4-1,once,.,CASSQGETNTQYF,TGCGCCAGCAGCCAAGGGGAAACTAATACGCAGTATTTT
TRBJ2-3,TRBV18,.,TRBD1,CASSPTQGALTDTQYF,TGTGCCAGCTCACCGACACAGGGGGCCCTCACAGATACGCAGTATTTT
TRBJ1-2,TRBV7-9,few,TRBD1,CASSGLGTDTFGYGYTF,TGTGCCAGCAGCGGACTGGGGACAGACACTTTCGGCTATGGCTACACCTTC
TRBJ1-2,TRBV5-1,.,TRBD1,CASSPTGDYGYTF,TGCGCCAGCAGCCCTACAGGGGACTATGGCTACACCTTC
TRBJ2-7,TRBV30,.,TRBD1,CAWIQGAEQYF,TGTGCCTGGATACAGGGGGCCGAGCAGTACTTC
TRBJ2-1,TRBV4-1,.,.,CASSQPDRNEQFF,TGCGCCAGCAGCCAACCGGACAGAAATGAGCAGTTCTTC
TRBJ2-7,TRBV7-9,.,TRBD2,CASSLAGLATQYF,TGTGCCAGCAGCTTAGCCGGACTAGCGACGCAGTACTTC
TRBJ2-1,TRBV5-8,.,TRBD2,CASSFSLAGANEQFF,TGTGCCAGCAGCTTTTCGCTAGCGGGGGCTAATGAGCAGTTCTTC
TRBJ2-7,TRBV18,.,TRBD1,CASSGTGLYEQYF,TGTGCCAGCTCAGGGACAGGTTTGTACGAGCAGTACTTC
TRBJ1-4,TRBV4-1,.,.,CASSRHEKLFF,TGCGCCAGCAGCCGCCATGAAAAACTGTTTTTT
TRBJ2-7,TRBV6-5,.,TRBD1,CAVRDRVNYEQYF,TGTGCCGTCCGGGACAGGGTAAACTACGAGCAGTACTTC
TRBJ1-1,TRBV11-3,.,.,CASSPPRHNTEAFF,TGTGCCAGCAGCCCTCCCCGACACAACACTGAAGCTTTCTTT
TRBJ2-4,TRBV6-2/TRBV6-3,.,.,CASSRSGTPLAKNIQYF,TGTGCCAGCAGTCGGTCCGGGACACCCTTAGCCAAAAACATTCAGTACTTC
TRBJ1-2,TRBV19,.,.,CASGWTLANYGYTF,TGTGCCAGTGGATGGACTTTAGCTAACTATGGCTACACCTTC
TRBJ1-5,TRBV18,.,.,CASSPSEGNQPQHF,TGTGCCAGCTCACCGTCAGAGGGCAATCAGCCCCAGCATTTT
TRBJ2-5,TRBV5-1,.,.,CASSLSWTSETQYF,TGCGCCAGCAGCCTTTCTTGGACAAGTGAGACCCAGTACTTC
TRBJ1-3,TRBV10-3,.,.,CAIRHNSGNTIYF,TGTGCCATCAGGCACAACTCTGGAAACACCATATATTTT
TRBJ2-5,TRBV19,.,.,CASSIDGSVKEETQYF,TGTGCCAGTAGTATAGATGGGAGCGTCAAGGAGGAGACCCAGTACTTC
TRBJ1-6,TRBV6-1,once,TRBD1,CASSEAIGQGLAVGNSPLHF,TGTGCCAGCAGTGAGGCGATAGGACAGGGACTCGCGGTTGGTAATTCACCCCTCCACTTT
TRBJ1-4,TRBV5-1,.,.,CASSFGPVGEGGEKLFF,TGCGCCAGCAGTTTTGGACCGGTGGGGGAAGGAGGTGAAAAACTGTTTTTT
TRBJ2-7,TRBV12-3/TRBV12-4,.,.,CASRTGTAYEQYF,TGTGCCAGCAGGACCGGGACCGCCTACGAGCAGTACTTC
TRBJ1-2,TRBV19,.,.,CASRGFGYTF,TGTGCCAGTAGGGGTTTCGGCTACACCTTC
TRBJ1-6,TRBV9,.,TRBD1,CASSEVPTGALHF,TGTGCCAGCAGCGAAGTCCCAACAGGGGCCCTCCACTTT
TRBJ1-1,TRBV18,.,.,CASSPARVGTEAFF,TGTGCCAGCTCACCAGCCAGGGTGGGCACTGAAGCTTTCTTT
TRBJ1-2,TRBV25-1,.,.,CASSESWGGGYTF,TGTGCCAGCAGTGAATCGTGGGGAGGGGGCTACACCTTC
TRBJ2-5,TRBV6-6,.,.,CASSYMGLQETQYF,TGTGCCAGCAGTTACATGGGGCTGCAAGAGACCCAGTACTTC